This T cell receptor beta chain is from a study of blood T cell repertoires in COVID-19. Study details: COVID-19 samples collected from the United States, Italy and Spain covered acute and convalescent phases. From T cells, B-cell-depleted T cells, or PBMCs came the material, which was cDNA or gDNA.

There are 13 residues in the CDR3. J was trimmed by 7 bases and V by 5 bases; bases with no gene match: 7. Germline V lookup: CDR1 MNHEY, CDR2 SMNVEV (reference sequence). Methods used by the authors: Using reference gene primer amplification, nucleated cell counts were estimated. This table comes from immunoSEQ multiplex PCR, and its TCRdb copy is limited to in-frame clones, with some not included. For V, J and clone size, that table is used; D and trimming come from the DNA. The table shows 120,000 to 150,000 clones, with roughly 80% occurring only once. This sequence was found in a woman at least 80 years old with acute or convalescent COVID-19. This chain links TRBV27 with TRBJ2-5; 7 bases are shared with TRBD1. The sample consisted of peripheral blood. CDR3 DNA: TGTGCCAGCAGTAGTCCGGCAGGGGGGACCCAGTACTTC. It translates to CASSSPAGGTQYF.